A single sample gave rise to the 3 T cell receptor beta chains below, sequenced in a study of cytomegalovirus exposure and HLA in healthy donors. PCR primers comprised 60 Vbeta and 13 Jbeta primers. TCRdb keeps only in-frame clones here, not all; method: immunoSEQ multiplex PCR. The sample consists of 95,000 to 150,000 clones, around 69% of them appearing once. What was sequenced was PBMCs. These receptors were obtained from a woman between 35 and 50 years old in good health and CMV-seropositive.

The chain uses TRBV9 and TRBJ2-1; D is possibly TRBD1 (5 bases). V lost 0 bases and J lost 9, with 10 bases in between. The CDR3 consists of 13 residues. Germline V lookup: CDR1 SGDLS, CDR2 YYNGEE. The CDR3 DNA reads TGTGCCAGCAGCGTAGGGGGCAGTAGTGAGCAGTTCTTC. Translating gives CASSVGGSSEQFF.

The rearrangement uses TRBV5-6 and TRBJ1-2, with 8 nucleotides matching TRBD1. Germline V gene data show CDR1 as SGHDT and CDR2 as YYEEEE. CDR3 length: 13 residues. The V segment lost 1 base and the J segment 4 bases; nucleotides outside the gene matches: 0. The CDR3 sequence: CASSLQGAYGYTF. CDR3 in DNA: TGTGCCAGCAGCTTGCAGGGGGCCTATGGCTACACCTTC. The whole variable domain, filled in from reference TRBV5-6 and TRBJ1-2, reads DAGVTQSPTHLIKTRGQQVTLRCSPKSGHDTVSWYQQALGQGPQFIFQYYEEEERQRGNFPDRFSGHQFPNYSSELNVNALLLGDSALYLCASSLQGAYGYTFGSGTRLTVV.

J is TRBJ1-2 and V is TRBV19; D is possibly TRBD1 (5 bases). V lost 1 base to trimming and J lost 0 bases, with 12 bases between them. Germline values: CDR1 LNHDA, CDR2 SQIVND (reference sequence). CDR3 size: 16 residues. CDR3 sequence: CASSIVAGTTNYGYTF. The CDR3 coding sequence is TGTGCCAGTAGTATAGTGGCAGGGACTACTAACTATGGCTACACCTTC.